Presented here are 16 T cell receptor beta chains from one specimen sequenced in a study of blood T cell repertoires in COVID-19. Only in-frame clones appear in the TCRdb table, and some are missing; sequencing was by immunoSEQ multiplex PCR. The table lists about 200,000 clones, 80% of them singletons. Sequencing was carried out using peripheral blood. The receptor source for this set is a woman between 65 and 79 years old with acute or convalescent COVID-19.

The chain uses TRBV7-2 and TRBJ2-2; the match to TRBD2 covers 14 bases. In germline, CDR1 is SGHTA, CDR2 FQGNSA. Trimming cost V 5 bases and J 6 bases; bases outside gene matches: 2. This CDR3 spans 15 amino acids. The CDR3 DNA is TGTGCCAGCAGCACGGGACTAGCGGGGGCCGGGGAGCTGTTTTTT. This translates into CASSTGLAGAGELFF.

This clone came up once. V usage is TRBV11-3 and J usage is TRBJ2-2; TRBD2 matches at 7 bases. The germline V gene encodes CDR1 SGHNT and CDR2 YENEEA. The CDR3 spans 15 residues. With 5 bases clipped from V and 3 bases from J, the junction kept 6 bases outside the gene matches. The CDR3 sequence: CASSPGGSDTGELFF. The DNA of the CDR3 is TGTGCCAGCAGCCCTGGCGGGAGTGACACCGGGGAGCTGTTTTTT. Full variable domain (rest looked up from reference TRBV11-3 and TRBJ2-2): EAGVVQSPRYKIIEKKQPVAFWCNPISGHNTLYWYLQNLGQGPELLIRYENEEAVDDSQLPKDRFSAERLKGVDSTLKIQPAELGDSAVYLCASSPGGSDTGELFFGEGSRLTVL.

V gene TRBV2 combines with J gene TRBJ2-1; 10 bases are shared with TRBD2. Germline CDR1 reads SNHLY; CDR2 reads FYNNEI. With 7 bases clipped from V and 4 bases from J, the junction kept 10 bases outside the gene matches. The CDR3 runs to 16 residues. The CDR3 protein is CASTPSGGFLYNEQFF. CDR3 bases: TGTGCCAGCACCCCTAGCGGGGGCTTCCTATACAATGAGCAGTTCTTC.

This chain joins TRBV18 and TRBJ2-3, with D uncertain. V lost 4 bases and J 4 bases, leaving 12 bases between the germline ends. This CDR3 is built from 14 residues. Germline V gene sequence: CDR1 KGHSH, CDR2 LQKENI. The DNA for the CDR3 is TGTGCCAGCTCACGAACCGACAAGGCAGATACGCAGTATTTT. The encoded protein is CASSRTDKADTQYF.

The CDR3 loop reads CATSDSRKGANYGYTF. CDR3 DNA sequence: TGTGCCACCAGTGATTCGAGAAAGGGAGCTAACTATGGCTACACCTTC. The chain uses TRBV24-1 and TRBJ1-2; D is unresolved. Germline CDR1 KGHDR, CDR2 SFDVKD. With 2 bases removed from V and 0 bases from J, the gap between germline ends came to 12 bases. This CDR3 region has 16 residues.

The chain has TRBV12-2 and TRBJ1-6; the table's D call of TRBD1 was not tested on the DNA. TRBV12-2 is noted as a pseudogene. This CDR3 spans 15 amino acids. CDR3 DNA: TGTGCAAGTCGTTTCCCGGGACACACTAATTCACCCCTCCACTTT. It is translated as CASRFPGHTNSPLHF.

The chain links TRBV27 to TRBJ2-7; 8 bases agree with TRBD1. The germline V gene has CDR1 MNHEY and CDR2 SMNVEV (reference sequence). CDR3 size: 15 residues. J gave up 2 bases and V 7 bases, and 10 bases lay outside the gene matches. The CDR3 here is CASNKGTGRTYEQYF. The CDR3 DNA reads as TGTGCCAGCAATAAGGGGACAGGACGAACCTACGAGCAGTACTTC.

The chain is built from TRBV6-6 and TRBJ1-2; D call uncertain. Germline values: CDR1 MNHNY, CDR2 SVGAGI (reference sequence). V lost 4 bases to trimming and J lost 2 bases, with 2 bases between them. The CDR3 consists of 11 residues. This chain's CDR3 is CASSSNYGYTF. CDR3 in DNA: TGTGCCAGCAGTTCGAACTATGGCTACACCTTC.

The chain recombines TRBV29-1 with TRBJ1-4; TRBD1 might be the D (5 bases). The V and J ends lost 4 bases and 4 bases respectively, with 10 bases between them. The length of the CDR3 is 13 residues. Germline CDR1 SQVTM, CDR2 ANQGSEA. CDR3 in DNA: TGCAGCGTTGGGGAGGGGAGTAATGAAAAACTGTTTTTT. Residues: CSVGEGSNEKLFF. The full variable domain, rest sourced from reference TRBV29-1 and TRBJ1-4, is SAVISQKPSRDICQRGTSLTIQCQVDSQVTMMFWYRQQPGQSLTLIATANQGSEATYESGFVIDKFPISRPNLTFSTLTVSNMSPEDSSIYLCSVGEGSNEKLFFGSGTQLSVL.

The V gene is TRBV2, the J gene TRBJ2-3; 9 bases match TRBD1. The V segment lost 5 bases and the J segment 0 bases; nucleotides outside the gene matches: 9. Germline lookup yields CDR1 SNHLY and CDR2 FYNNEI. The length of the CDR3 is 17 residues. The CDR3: CASSPVPGQGSTDTQYF. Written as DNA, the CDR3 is TGTGCCAGCAGTCCTGTCCCGGGACAGGGTAGCACAGATACGCAGTATTTT.

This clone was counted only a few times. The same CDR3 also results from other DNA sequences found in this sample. The CDR3 is CASSPRSTEAFF. CDR3 nucleotides: TGTGCCAGCAGCCCGCGTAGCACTGAAGCTTTCTTT. This chain joins TRBV7-2 and TRBJ1-1; D ambiguous. The CDR3 consists of 12 residues. Looked up from germline, CDR1 is SGHTA and CDR2 is FQGNSA. Trimming left V 5 bases short and J 4 bases short, with 8 bases between.

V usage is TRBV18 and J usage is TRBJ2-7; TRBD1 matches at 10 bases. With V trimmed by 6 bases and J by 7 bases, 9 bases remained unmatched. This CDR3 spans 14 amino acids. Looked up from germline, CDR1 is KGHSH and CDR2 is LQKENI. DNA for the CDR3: TGTGCCAGCTCGCCCGGGACAGGGGATTGGGAGCAGTACTTC. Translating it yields CASSPGTGDWEQYF.

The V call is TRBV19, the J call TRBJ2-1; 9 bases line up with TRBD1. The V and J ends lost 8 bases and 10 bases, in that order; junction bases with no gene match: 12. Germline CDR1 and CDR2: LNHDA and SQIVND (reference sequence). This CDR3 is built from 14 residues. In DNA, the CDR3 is TGTGCCAGTGCACCGGGGACAGGGATACGGGAGCAGTTCTTC. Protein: CASAPGTGIREQFF.

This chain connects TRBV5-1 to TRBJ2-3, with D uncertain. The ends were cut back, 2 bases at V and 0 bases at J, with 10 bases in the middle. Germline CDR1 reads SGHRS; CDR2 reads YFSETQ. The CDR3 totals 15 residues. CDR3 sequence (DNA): TGCGCCAGCAGCTTCAACAGCCTTAGCACAGATACGCAGTATTTT. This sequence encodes CASSFNSLSTDTQYF.

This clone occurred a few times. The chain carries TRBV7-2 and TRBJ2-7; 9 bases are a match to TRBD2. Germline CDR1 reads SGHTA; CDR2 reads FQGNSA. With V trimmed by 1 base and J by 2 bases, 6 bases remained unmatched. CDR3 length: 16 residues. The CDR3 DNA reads TGTGCCAGCAGCTTAGGCGGGGGGGCTAGAACCTACGAGCAGTACGTC. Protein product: CASSLGGGARTYEQYV.

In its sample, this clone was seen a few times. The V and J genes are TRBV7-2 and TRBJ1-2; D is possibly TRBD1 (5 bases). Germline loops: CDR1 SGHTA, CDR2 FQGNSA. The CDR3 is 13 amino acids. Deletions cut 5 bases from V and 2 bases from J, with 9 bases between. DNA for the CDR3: TGTGCCAGCAGCCATGACAGAAACTATGGCTACACCTTC. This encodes CASSHDRNYGYTF.